Reported below is one T cell receptor (beta chain). This clone was detected only a few times. This clone's antigen is unknown. No quality values exist for individual bases; no much larger clone is one base distant. The donors were healthy, HIV-negative adults with no recently reported acute infections or vaccinations. Every donor was a Caucasian adult living in Nashville, Tennessee, USA. CD4+ T cells were enriched by magnetic negative selection; naive cells were then positively selected on CD45RA, and the negative fraction formed the memory subset. After blood collection by leukapheresis, PBMCs were isolated using Ficoll-Histopaque density gradient centrifugation and then cryopreserved in the vapor phase of liquid nitrogen. Purity and quantity of every magnetically sorted T cell population were checked by analytical flow cytometry. From each sorted fraction, genomic DNA was isolated and quantified by UV absorbance on a Nanodrop 2000c.

The data stem from a study of shared clonotypes between healthy human individuals (dated by TCRdb to 2020 to 2022). Regarding the research as a whole: A couple of women and a few men aged 18 to 49 years were included in the cohort. Each donor's leukapheresis produced roughly between roughly 0.85 and 9.5 billion PBMCs. Per donor, three plates each were used for CD4 naive and CD4 memory, two for CD8 naive, and one for CD8 memory. To estimate repertoire size and how much clonotype sharing occurs between individuals, the study deeply sequenced the blood TCR repertoires of several healthy adults. To increase sequencing depth and limit assay-specific biases, TCR repertoire library preparation and sequencing were carried out by different laboratories using diverse techniques.

Using the deep immunoSEQ assay, TCR CDR3 regions were amplified from genomic DNA by multiplex PCR. Genomic DNA extracted from each cell subset was distributed evenly over all wells of several immunoSEQ 96-well plates, and each plate served as one replicate. For sorted subsets, each replicate PCR was loaded with roughly 190 ng genomic DNA, equivalent to some 31,000 T cell genomes. Purified libraries were quantified with a Qubit 3.0 fluorometer, sized on a Bioanalyzer 2100, and re-quantified with the KAPA Library Quantification kit. Each immunoSEQ 96-well plate was sequenced on its own single-read 150-cycle Illumina NextSeq 550 flow cell. In the source study's methods: Because the immunoSEQ output included only junctional sequences and no quality scores, the filtering could not be the same as the filtering used for full-length reads. Sequences were annotated with PyIR, a Python wrapper for IgBLAST v1.9, and V/J genes and CDR3 were assigned using IMGT germline references. Reads with weak V/J assignments (E-value above 1e-6), missing CDR3, stop codons, out-of-frame junctions, or ambiguous translated residues were removed. A V3J clonotype was defined by an identical inferred V gene, J gene, and CDR3 amino acid sequence. To compute the percentage overlap between repertoires, the number of shared unique clonotypes was divided by the size of the smaller repertoire. Richness of each repertoire was evaluated using RTK rarefaction, the Chao1 estimator, and Recon v2.1 estimates of unobserved clonotypes. OLGA was used to compute generation probabilities for all TCRbeta clonotypes that the gDNA method yielded from a handful of donors. TCRdb took over this immuneACCESS table, retaining in-frame rearrangements with V and J assigned. Such tables are incomplete; in checked studies, under half of the missing clones stem from an unresolved V gene, and the remainder is unexplained. D and trimming were read from the DNA, whereas the V and J calls and clone size are those reported in that table. For this sample the table gives around 1,100,000 clones, of which roughly 80% were detected only once. Approximately 0.95% of the sample belongs to the ten largest clones.

Findings and caveats that apply to the study as a whole: Naive subsets generally had larger estimated clonotype richness than memory subsets did. The small number of donors limited the genetic and exposure-history diversity represented. Sharing across several donors was observed for around 5% of naive CD4, 3.5% of naive CD8, 2% to 2.5% of memory CD4, and 0.4% of memory CD8 clonotypes. Compared with non-shared clonotypes, the clonotypes found in all four sorted-subset donors had higher generation probabilities. Pairwise subsampling indicated that sequencing depth was expected to affect the degree of clonotype sharing among donors. Rarefaction of sorted-subset datasets indicated incomplete sequencing despite the large sequencing depth. Sampling was restricted to blood, and TCR repertoires in tissues likely differ from the TCR repertoires found in blood.

The CDR3, cysteine through phenylalanine, is 16 amino acids long. Only the CDR3 part of the read is kept: 48 bases, read in frame from the first base. In the germline V gene, CDR1 corresponds to SGHRS and CDR2 to YFSETQ. Trimmed from V: 3 bases; trimmed from J: 3 bases; junction bases lacking a gene match: 7. The clonotype originates from a man between 18 and 29 years old in good health. Some clones in this sample may be carry-over from other donors' samples. The sample was memory CD4+ T cells from PBMCs. The sample's cell subset or site label, in plain terms: CD45RA-negative fraction. The chain links TRBV5-1 with TRBJ1-3, with 9 bases in between that match TRBD1. The CDR3 has the sequence CASSSGQGLDGNTIYF. The DNA reads TGCGCCAGCAGCTCAGGACAGGGGCTAGATGGAAACACCATATATTTT.